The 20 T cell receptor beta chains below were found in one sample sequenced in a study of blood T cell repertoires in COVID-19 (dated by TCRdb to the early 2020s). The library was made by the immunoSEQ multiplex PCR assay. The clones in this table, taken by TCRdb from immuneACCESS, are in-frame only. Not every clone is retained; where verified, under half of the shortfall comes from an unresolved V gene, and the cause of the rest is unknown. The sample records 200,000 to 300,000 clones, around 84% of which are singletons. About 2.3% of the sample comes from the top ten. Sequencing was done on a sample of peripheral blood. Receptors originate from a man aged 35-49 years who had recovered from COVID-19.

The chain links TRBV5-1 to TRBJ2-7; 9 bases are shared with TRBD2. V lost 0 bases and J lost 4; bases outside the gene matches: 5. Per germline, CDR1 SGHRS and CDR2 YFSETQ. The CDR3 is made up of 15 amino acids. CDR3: CASSLGTSEEYEQYF. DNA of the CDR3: TGCGCCAGCAGCTTGGGGACTAGCGAGGAGTACGAGCAGTACTTC.

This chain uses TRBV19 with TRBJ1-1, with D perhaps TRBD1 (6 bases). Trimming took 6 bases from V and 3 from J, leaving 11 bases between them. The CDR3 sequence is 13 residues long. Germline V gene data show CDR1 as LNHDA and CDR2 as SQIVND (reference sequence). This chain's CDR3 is CASSPDSYTEAFF. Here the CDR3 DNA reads TGTGCCAGTAGCCCGGACAGCTACACTGAAGCTTTCTTT.

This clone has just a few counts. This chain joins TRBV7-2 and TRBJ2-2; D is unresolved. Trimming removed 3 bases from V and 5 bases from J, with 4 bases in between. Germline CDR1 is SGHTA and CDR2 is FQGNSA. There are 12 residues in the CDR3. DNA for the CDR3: TGTGCCAGCAGCTTCCGTACCGGGGAGCTGTTTTTT. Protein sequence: CASSFRTGELFF. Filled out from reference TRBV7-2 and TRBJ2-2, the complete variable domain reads GAGVSQSPSNKVTEKGKDVELRCDPISGHTALYWYRQSLGQGLEFLIYFQGNSAPDKSGLPSDRFSAERTGGSVSTLTIQRTQQEDSAVYLCASSFRTGELFFGEGSRLTVL.

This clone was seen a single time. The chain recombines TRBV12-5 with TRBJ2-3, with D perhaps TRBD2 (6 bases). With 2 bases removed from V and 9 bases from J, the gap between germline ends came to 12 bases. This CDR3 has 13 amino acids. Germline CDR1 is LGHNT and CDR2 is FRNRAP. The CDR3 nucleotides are TGTGCTAGTGGTTTGTATCTTGGGGGGACGCAGTATTTT. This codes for CASGLYLGGTQYF. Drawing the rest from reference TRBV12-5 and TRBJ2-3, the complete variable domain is DARVTQTPRHKVTEMGQEVTMRCQPILGHNTVFWYRQTMMQGLELLAYFRNRAPLDDSGMPKDRFSAEMPDATLATLKIQPSEPRDSAVYFCASGLYLGGTQYFGPGTRLTVL.

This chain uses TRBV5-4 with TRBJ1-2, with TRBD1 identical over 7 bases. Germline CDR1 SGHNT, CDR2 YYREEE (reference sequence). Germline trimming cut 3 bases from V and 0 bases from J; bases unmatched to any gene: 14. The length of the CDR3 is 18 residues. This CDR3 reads CASSSSAPDRLTNYGYTF. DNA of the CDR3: TGTGCCAGCAGCTCCTCTGCCCCGGACAGGCTGACTAACTATGGCTACACCTTC.

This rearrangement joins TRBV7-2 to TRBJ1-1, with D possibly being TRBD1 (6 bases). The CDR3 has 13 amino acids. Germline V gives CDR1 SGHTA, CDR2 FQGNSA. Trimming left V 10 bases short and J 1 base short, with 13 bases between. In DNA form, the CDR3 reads TGTGCCAACTCTGCAGGGGAGAACACTGAAGCTTTCTTT. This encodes CANSAGENTEAFF.

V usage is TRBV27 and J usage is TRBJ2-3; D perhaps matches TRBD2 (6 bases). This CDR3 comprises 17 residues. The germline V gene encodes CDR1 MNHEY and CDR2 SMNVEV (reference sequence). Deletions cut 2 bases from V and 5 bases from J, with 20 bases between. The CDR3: CASSLTPFTGEGDTQYF. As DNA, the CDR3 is TGTGCCAGCAGTTTAACCCCCTTCACGGGAGAGGGAGATACGCAGTATTTT.

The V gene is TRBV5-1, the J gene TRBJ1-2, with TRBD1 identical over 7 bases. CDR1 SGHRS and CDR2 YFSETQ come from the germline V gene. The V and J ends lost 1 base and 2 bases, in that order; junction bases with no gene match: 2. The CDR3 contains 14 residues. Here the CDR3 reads CASSLQGENYGYTF. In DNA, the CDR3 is TGCGCCAGCAGCTTGCAGGGGGAGAACTATGGCTACACCTTC.

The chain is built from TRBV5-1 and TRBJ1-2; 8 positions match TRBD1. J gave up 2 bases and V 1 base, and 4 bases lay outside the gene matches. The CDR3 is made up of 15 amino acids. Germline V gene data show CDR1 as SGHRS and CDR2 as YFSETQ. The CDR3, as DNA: TGCGCCAGCAGCTTGCAGGGGGCGCCGAACTATGGCTACACCTTC. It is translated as CASSLQGAPNYGYTF.

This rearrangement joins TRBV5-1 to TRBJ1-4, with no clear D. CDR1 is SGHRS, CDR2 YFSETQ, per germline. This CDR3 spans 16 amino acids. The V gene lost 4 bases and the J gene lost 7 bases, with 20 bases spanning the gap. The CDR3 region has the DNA TGCGCCAGCAGCCGACAATCGACGGGGTCCCCTGAAAAACTGTTTTTT. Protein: CASSRQSTGSPEKLFF. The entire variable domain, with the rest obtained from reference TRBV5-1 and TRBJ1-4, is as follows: KAGVTQTPRYLIKTRGQQVTLSCSPISGHRSVSWYQQTPGQGLQFLFEYFSETQRNKGNFPGRFSGRQFSNSRSEMNVSTLELGDSALYLCASSRQSTGSPEKLFFGSGTQLSVL.

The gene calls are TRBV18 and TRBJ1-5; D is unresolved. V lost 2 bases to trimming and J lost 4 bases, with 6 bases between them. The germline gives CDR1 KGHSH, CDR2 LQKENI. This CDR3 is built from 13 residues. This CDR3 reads CASSPERNQPQHF. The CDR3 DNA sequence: TGTGCCAGCTCACCAGAGCGGAATCAGCCCCAGCATTTT.

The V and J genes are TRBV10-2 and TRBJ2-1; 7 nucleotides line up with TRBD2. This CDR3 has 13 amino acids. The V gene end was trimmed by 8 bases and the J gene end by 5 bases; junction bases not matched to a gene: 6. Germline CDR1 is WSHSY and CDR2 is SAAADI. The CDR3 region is CASRLAANNEQFF. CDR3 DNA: TGCGCCAGCCGGCTAGCGGCAAACAATGAGCAGTTCTTC.

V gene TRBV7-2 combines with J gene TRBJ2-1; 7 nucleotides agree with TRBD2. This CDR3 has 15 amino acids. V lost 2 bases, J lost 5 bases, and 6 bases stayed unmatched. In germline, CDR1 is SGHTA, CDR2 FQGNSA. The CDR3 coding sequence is TGTGCCAGCAGCTTATGGGCTAGCGGTAACAATGAGCAGTTCTTC. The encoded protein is CASSLWASGNNEQFF.

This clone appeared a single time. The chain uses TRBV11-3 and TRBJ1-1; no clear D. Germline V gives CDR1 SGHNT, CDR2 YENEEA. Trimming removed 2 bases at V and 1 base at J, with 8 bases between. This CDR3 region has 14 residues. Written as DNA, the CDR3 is TGTGCCAGCAGCTTATACAGTCAGAACACTGAAGCTTTCTTT. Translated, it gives CASSLYSQNTEAFF.

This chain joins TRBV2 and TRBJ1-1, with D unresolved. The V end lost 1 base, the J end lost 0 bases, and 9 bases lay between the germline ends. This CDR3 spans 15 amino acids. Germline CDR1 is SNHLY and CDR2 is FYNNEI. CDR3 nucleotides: TGTGCCAGCAGTGAAGAACCAGTCATGAACACTGAAGCTTTCTTT. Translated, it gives CASSEEPVMNTEAFF.

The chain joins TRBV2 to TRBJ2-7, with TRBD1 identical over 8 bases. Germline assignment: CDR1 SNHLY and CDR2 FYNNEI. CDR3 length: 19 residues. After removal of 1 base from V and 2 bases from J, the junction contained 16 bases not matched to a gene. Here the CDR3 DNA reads TGTGCCAGCAGTGAAGTTGCCAGGGGGCGAGCGACGATTGCCTACGAGCAGTACTTC. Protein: CASSEVARGRATIAYEQYF.

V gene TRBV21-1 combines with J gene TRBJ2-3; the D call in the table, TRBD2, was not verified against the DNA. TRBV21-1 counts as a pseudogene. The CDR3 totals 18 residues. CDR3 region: CASSKALLFGGGPDTQYF. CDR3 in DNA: TGTGCCAGCAGCAAAGCACTCCTTTTCGGGGGAGGGCCAGATACGCAGTATTTT.

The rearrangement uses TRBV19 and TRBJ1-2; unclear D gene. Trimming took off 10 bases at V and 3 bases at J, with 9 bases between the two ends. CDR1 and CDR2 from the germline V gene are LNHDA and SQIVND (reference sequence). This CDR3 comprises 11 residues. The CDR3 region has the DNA TGTGCCACGGGGTTGGACTATGGCTACACCTTC. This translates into CATGLDYGYTF. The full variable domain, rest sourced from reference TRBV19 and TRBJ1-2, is DGGITQSPKYLFRKEGQNVTLSCEQNLNHDAMYWYRQDPGQGLRLIYYSQIVNDFQKGDIAEGYSVSREKKESFPLTVTSAQKNPTAFYLCATGLDYGYTFGSGTRLTVV.

CDR3 in DNA: TGTGCCAGTAAGGAGGGTGGCTTCAATCAGCCCCAGCATTTT. Translating gives CASKEGGFNQPQHF. The rearrangement joins TRBV19 to TRBJ1-5; D remains ambiguous. V was shortened by 7 bases and J by 3 bases, with 13 bases between the two germline ends. Per germline, CDR1 LNHDA and CDR2 SQIVND (reference sequence). The CDR3 consists of 14 residues.

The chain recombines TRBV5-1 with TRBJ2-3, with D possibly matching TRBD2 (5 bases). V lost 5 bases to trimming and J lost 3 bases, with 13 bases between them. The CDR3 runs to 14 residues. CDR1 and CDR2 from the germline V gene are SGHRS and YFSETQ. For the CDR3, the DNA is TGCGCCAGCAGGTTGAGGACTCGTACAGATACGCAGTATTTT. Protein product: CASRLRTRTDTQYF. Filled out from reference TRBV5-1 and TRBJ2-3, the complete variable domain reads KAGVTQTPRYLIKTRGQQVTLSCSPISGHRSVSWYQQTPGQGLQFLFEYFSETQRNKGNFPGRFSGRQFSNSRSEMNVSTLELGDSALYLCASRLRTRTDTQYFGPGTRLTVL.